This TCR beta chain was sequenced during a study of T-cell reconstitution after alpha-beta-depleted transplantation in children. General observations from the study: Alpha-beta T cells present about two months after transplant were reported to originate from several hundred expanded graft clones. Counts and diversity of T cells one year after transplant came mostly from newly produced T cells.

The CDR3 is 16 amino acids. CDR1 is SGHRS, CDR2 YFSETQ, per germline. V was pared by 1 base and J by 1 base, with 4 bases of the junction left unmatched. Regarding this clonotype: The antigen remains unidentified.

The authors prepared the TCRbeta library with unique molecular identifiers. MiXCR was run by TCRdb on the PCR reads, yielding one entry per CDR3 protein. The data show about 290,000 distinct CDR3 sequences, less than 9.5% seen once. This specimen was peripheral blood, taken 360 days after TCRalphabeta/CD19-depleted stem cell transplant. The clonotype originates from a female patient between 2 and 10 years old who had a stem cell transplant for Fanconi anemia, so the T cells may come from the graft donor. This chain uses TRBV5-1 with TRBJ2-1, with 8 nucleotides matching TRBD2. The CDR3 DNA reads TGCGCCAGCAGCTTGACCGGGGGGGCTTCCTACAATGAGCAGTTCTTC. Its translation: CASSLTGGASYNEQFF.